These T cell receptor beta chains were read from a single sample in a study of shared clonotypes between healthy human individuals. Some clones are missing from TCRdb's copy, which holds only in-frame ones; the method was immunoSEQ multiplex PCR. The sample has 1,400,000 or so clones, around 98.5% seen once. The sequencing input was naive CD4+ T cells sorted from blood. The receptor source for this set is a man aged 25 to 40 in good health. The CDR3 runs from the conserved cysteine through the conserved F or W. The D gene is left open where the match is weak. Expanded clones are given a class, and other clones once, few, many or no size at all.

d_call,j_call,clone_size,v_call,cdr3_nt,cdr3_aa
-,TRBJ1-2,-,TRBV20-1,TGCAGTGCTACAGGGTGGGATGGCTACACCTTC,CSATGWDGYTF
-,TRBJ1-1,-,TRBV7-3,TGTGCCAGCAGCCGCGACCGTTACACTGAAGCTTTCTTT,CASSRDRYTEAFF
-,TRBJ2-3,-,TRBV5-4,TGTGCCAGCAGCTTGGTAGCGGGCGGTAGCGGGACAGTAGATACGCAGTATTTT,CASSLVAGGSGTVDTQYF
TRBD1,TRBJ1-3,-,TRBV7-8,TGTGCCAGCAGCTCCCGACAGGGTTCGGGAAACACCATATATTTT,CASSSRQGSGNTIYF
TRBD2,TRBJ2-5,-,TRBV7-3,TGTGCCAGCAGCTTGGGACTAGCGGGGAGGGCCCAAGAGACCCAGTACTTC,CASSLGLAGRAQETQYF
TRBD1,TRBJ2-6,-,TRBV18,TGTGCCAGCTCACCCGAGACAGGGGGCTTTGGGGCCAACGTCCTGACTTTC,CASSPETGGFGANVLTF
TRBD1,TRBJ2-5,-,TRBV9,TGTGCCAGCAGCGTAGGGGGGACAGGGAATGTCCAAGAGACCCAGTACTTC,CASSVGGTGNVQETQYF
TRBD2,TRBJ2-5,-,TRBV29-1,TGCAGCGTTGGACCAGCGGGAGGCCAAGAGACCCAGTACTTC,CSVGPAGGQETQYF
TRBD2,TRBJ2-2,-,TRBV11-3,TGTGCCAGCAGCTCAAGACACGGGACTACCTACACCGGGGAGCTGTTTTTT,CASSSRHGTTYTGELFF
-,TRBJ2-3,-,TRBV6-1,TGTGCCAGCGACAGGTTGGGCACAGATACGCAGTATTTT,CASDRLGTDTQYF
-,TRBJ2-6,-,TRBV2,TGTGCCAGCAAGCAGGCTTCTGGGGCCAACGTCCTGACTTTC,CASKQASGANVLTF
TRBD2,TRBJ2-7,once,TRBV7-9,TGTGCCAGCAGCTTAGTTTCGGGCGGGGGACCTTCCTACGAGCAGTACTTC,CASSLVSGGGPSYEQYF
-,TRBJ2-3,once,TRBV11-2,TGTGCCAGCAGCCCACCACTGGATACGCAGTATTTT,CASSPPLDTQYF
-,TRBJ2-3,-,TRBV9,TGTGCCAGCAGCGGCGAGGAGGGGAGGAGAGTTATGACTAGCACAGATACGCAGTATTTT,CASSGEEGRRVMTSTDTQYF
TRBD1,TRBJ1-5,-,TRBV19,TGTGCCAGTGGCGAGGGACAGGGATATAGCAATCAGCCCCAGCATTTT,CASGEGQGYSNQPQHF
-,TRBJ1-1,-,TRBV4-3,TGCGCCAGCAGCCAAAACACAGGGAGCACTGAAGCTTTCTTT,CASSQNTGSTEAFF
-,TRBJ2-7,-,TRBV28,TGTGCCAGCAGCCTGATTACTAGTTCGGGCGAGCAGTACTTC,CASSLITSSGEQYF
TRBD1,TRBJ2-7,-,TRBV5-8,TGTGCCAGCAGCTTGAGGACAGGGGACCTACGGAGCTCCTACGAGCAGTACTTC,CASSLRTGDLRSSYEQYF
-,TRBJ1-1,-,TRBV5-8,TGTGCCAGCAGCCTGGGAACTGAAGCTTTCTTT,CASSLGTEAFF
TRBD2,TRBJ2-7,-,TRBV5-1,TGCGCCAGCAGCCGGGTCGCGGGAGCCCCCTACGAGCAGTACTTC,CASSRVAGAPYEQYF
-,TRBJ1-5,-,TRBV6-5,TGTGCCAGTGGCGGGCCCTCCGATCAGCCCCAGCATTTT,CASGGPSDQPQHF
TRBD2,TRBJ2-1,-,TRBV28,TGTGCCAGCAGTTTGGCGGGAGAGTATGAGCAGTTCTTC,CASSLAGEYEQFF
TRBD2,TRBJ2-7,-,TRBV7-2,TGTGCCAGCAGCTTAGGTCTGGGACTAGCCTACGAGCAGTACTTC,CASSLGLGLAYEQYF
TRBD2,TRBJ2-1,-,TRBV7-2,TGTGCCAGCAGCTTAGCCAGACTAGCGGGGAGCTCCTACAATGAGCAGTTCTTC,CASSLARLAGSSYNEQFF
TRBD2,TRBJ2-2,-,TRBV11-2,TGTGCCAGCAGCTTGCTAGCGGGGAACACCGGGGAGCTGTTTTTT,CASSLLAGNTGELFF
-,TRBJ1-2,-,TRBV28,TGTGCCAGCAGTCACCCCGGACCCGGCGGCTATGGCTACACCTTC,CASSHPGPGGYGYTF
TRBD2,TRBJ2-5,-,TRBV7-2,TGTGCCAGCAGCTTAGGGCCGACTAGCGGGGCGGGGGGAGAGACCCAGTACTTC,CASSLGPTSGAGGETQYF
-,TRBJ1-2,once,TRBV5-1,TGCGCCAGCAGCTTGGTACCGGGGCAAAACGGGTATGGCTACACCTTC,CASSLVPGQNGYGYTF
-,TRBJ2-3,-,TRBV27,TGTGCCAGCAGCTCCCGGCGGTTCACAGATACGCAGTATTTT,CASSSRRFTDTQYF
-,TRBJ1-1,-,TRBV5-4,TGTGCCAGCAGCAGCCGGGACATGAACACTGAAGCTTTCTTT,CASSSRDMNTEAFF
-,TRBJ2-5,-,TRBV6-5,TGTGCCAGCAGTTACGGACCCTACAGTTACTTC,CASSYGPYSYF
TRBD2,TRBJ2-7,-,TRBV7-8,TGTGCCAGCAGCTTAGTCCGCAGCGGGAGCAACGAGCAGTACTTC,CASSLVRSGSNEQYF
TRBD1,TRBJ1-5,once,TRBV18,TGTGCCACCCGACAGGGCTTGGGTAATCAGCCCCAGCATTTT,CATRQGLGNQPQHF
-,TRBJ2-2,-,TRBV5-1,TGCGCCAGCAGCTTGGCATCACGCGCCGGGGAGCTGTTTTTT,CASSLASRAGELFF
-,TRBJ2-1,-,TRBV9,TGTGCCAGCAGCGTATTAGTACAGCCCCGCGCTGAGCAGTTCTTC,CASSVLVQPRAEQFF
-,TRBJ2-7,-,TRBV4-1,TGCGCCAGCAGCCAAGAGGCAGTGGGCGAGCAGTACTTC,CASSQEAVGEQYF
-,TRBJ2-5,-,TRBV6-5,TGTGCCAGCAGTCGGAGCGCCCCGATCCTCGCCGCCCAGTACTTC,CASSRSAPILAAQYF
-,TRBJ2-5,-,TRBV19,TGTGCCAGTAGTATAGCTGGCAGGAGCCAAGAGACCCAGTACTTC,CASSIAGRSQETQYF
-,TRBJ1-3,-,TRBV15,TGTGCCACCAGCCGCATACACAGGGTACCGGGCTCTGGAAACACCATATATTTT,CATSRIHRVPGSGNTIYF
TRBD2,TRBJ2-7,-,TRBV10-3,TGTGCCATCAGTGAGTCTACTAGCGATTCCTACGAGCAGTACTTC,CAISESTSDSYEQYF
-,TRBJ2-2,-,TRBV7-2,TGTGCCAGCAGCTTTAAAGGGGGAGGGCCTACCACCGGGGAGCTGTTTTTT,CASSFKGGGPTTGELFF
-,TRBJ1-5,-,TRBV2,TGTGCCAGCAGTGAGGTAGGAATGAATCAGCCCCAGCATTTT,CASSEVGMNQPQHF
-,TRBJ2-5,-,TRBV7-3,TGTGCCAGCAGCTTAAGCGGCAGGGGCGGTGTCCGGGAGACCCAGTACTTC,CASSLSGRGGVRETQYF
-,TRBJ2-1,-,TRBV19,TGTGCCAGTAGTATTAGGAGAAATGAGCAGTTCTTC,CASSIRRNEQFF
TRBD1,TRBJ1-4,once,TRBV25-1,TGTGCCAGCAGCGCACCGGGACAGGCCAATGAAAAACTGTTTTTT,CASSAPGQANEKLFF
-,TRBJ2-5,-,TRBV9,TGTGCCAGCAGCGTAGGCCCCGACCAAGAGACCCAGTACTTC,CASSVGPDQETQYF
-,TRBJ2-1,-,TRBV7-9,TGTGCCAGCAGCTTCGAGGCCCCAGGTTTTGGGGAGCAGTTCTTC,CASSFEAPGFGEQFF
-,TRBJ2-7,once,TRBV30,TGTGCCTGGAGTCCCGTTCGTAGTTCTTACGAGCAGTACTTC,CAWSPVRSSYEQYF
-,TRBJ2-3,-,TRBV7-9,TGTGCCAGCAGCCTAACCGGGACTCCAGATACGCAGTATTTT,CASSLTGTPDTQYF
-,TRBJ2-7,-,TRBV9,TGTTGCTCCCGCGAGCAGTACTTC,CCSREQYF
-,TRBJ2-2,-,TRBV5-4,TGTGCCAGCAGCTTGGGTGGTCTAGCCGGGGAGCTGTTTTTT,CASSLGGLAGELFF
-,TRBJ2-5,-,TRBV6-6,TGTGCCACCGGACAGATCCAAGAGACCCAGTACTTC,CATGQIQETQYF
-,TRBJ2-7,-,TRBV27,TGTGCCAGCAGCGCCCAGTACAACCGGGACGAAAATTACGAGCAGTACTTC,CASSAQYNRDENYEQYF
-,TRBJ2-2,-,TRBV6-4,TGTGCCAGCAGCGAATTAGGACTCCAGCTCACCGGGGAGCTGTTTTTT,CASSELGLQLTGELFF
-,TRBJ1-5,-,TRBV7-2,TGTGCCAGCAGCTTACCCCCTAATCAGCCCCAGCATTTT,CASSLPPNQPQHF